Sequencing of this TCR beta chain was carried out in a study of shared clonotypes between healthy human individuals. Method: immunoSEQ multiplex PCR; TCRdb's copy keeps in-frame clones and lacks some. The sample consists of about 110,000 clones, about 63% of them appearing once. Germline CDR1 is MNHEY and CDR2 is SMNVEV (reference sequence). V lost 8 bases, J lost 0 bases, and 2 bases lay in between. The CDR3 is made up of 10 amino acids. This clone was counted only a few times. The origin of this receptor is a woman in her 30s in good health. The chain combines TRBV27 with TRBJ2-7; D gene unclear. Sequenced input: memory CD8+ T cells sorted from blood. As for subset: CD45RO+ cells pooled with CCR7-negative TemRA cells. The CDR3 region has the DNA TGTGCCAGCCGCTCCTACGAGCAGTACTTC. Translation: CASRSYEQYF.